Listed here are 10 T cell receptor beta chains from one sample, sequenced in a study of spatial heterogeneity in lung cancer. Time point given: sample taken at primary tumor resection. TCRdb used MiXCR to reprocess the 5' RACE reads, holding one entry per CDR3 protein. The profile shows 7,500 to 9,500 distinct CDR3 sequences, 9% to 10% of them singletons. Their antigens are not known. Overall study results and limits: Higher tumor mutation counts went along with higher counts of expanded intratumoral alpha and beta TCRs.

The sample here was lung tumor tissue, taken at surgery. Source of these receptors: a male donor with early-stage non-small cell lung cancer.

This clonotype appeared many times. The chain employs TRBV27 and TRBJ2-1; tentatively, D is TRBD2 (6 bases). The CDR3 spans 15 residues. CDR1 and CDR2 (germline): MNHEY, SMNVEV (reference sequence). Trimming removed 5 bases from V and 8 bases from J, with 19 bases in between. This CDR3 is CASSATGLSSHEQFF. CDR3 sequence (DNA): TGTGCCAGCAGTGCGACTGGACTATCCTCTCATGAGCAGTTCTTC.

This clonotype was detected ten times or more. The chain links TRBV11-2 to TRBJ1-1, with TRBD1 as a possible D gene (5 bases). Per germline, CDR1 SGHAT and CDR2 FQNNGV. Trimming pared 3 bases from V and 7 bases from J, leaving 15 bases between. CDR3 length: 14 residues. The CDR3 DNA is TGTGCCAGCAGCTTCTACCGGGACGTTGGTGAAGCTTTCTTT. It translates to CASSFYRDVGEAFF. The variable domain in full, completed from reference TRBV11-2 and TRBJ1-1, reads EAGVAQSPRYKIIEKRQSVAFWCNPISGHATLYWYQQILGQGPKLLIQFQNNGVVDDSQLPKDRFSAERLKGVDSTLKIQPAKLEDSAVYLCASSFYRDVGEAFFGQGTRLTVV.

By proportion, this clonotype is medium-sized (0.01 to 0.1%). The chain couples TRBV28 to TRBJ2-6; the match to TRBD1 covers 8 bases. The CDR3 runs to 15 residues. Trimming cost V 5 bases and J 3 bases; bases outside gene matches: 3. Germline V lookup: CDR1 MDHEN, CDR2 SYDVKM. The CDR3 bases are TGTGCCAGCAGTCTCACAGGGGGTGGGGCCAACGTCCTGACTTTC. This sequence encodes CASSLTGGGANVLTF.

This clonotype was seen at least ten times. The rearrangement uses TRBV18 and TRBJ1-5, with 8 bases identical to TRBD1. This CDR3 has 19 residues. Germline trimming cut 1 base from V and 5 bases from J; bases unmatched to any gene: 16. Germline CDR1 KGHSH, CDR2 LQKENI. The CDR3 region is CASSPRRARGRIGDQPQHF. In DNA, the CDR3 is TGTGCCAGCTCACCACGGAGGGCCAGGGGGCGCATAGGGGATCAGCCCCAGCATTTT.

In its sample, this clonotype was seen many times. This chain links TRBV6-1 with TRBJ1-1, with TRBD1 identical over 8 bases. Germline CDR1 MNHNS, CDR2 SASEGT. The CDR3 spans 14 residues. The V and J ends lost 8 bases and 0 bases, in that order; junction bases with no gene match: 5. DNA for the CDR3: TGTGCCAGCCTACGGGACAGGATGAACACTGAAGCTTTCTTT. This sequence encodes CASLRDRMNTEAFF.

This clonotype showed up many times. The chain carries TRBV27 and TRBJ2-7; 11 bases map to TRBD1. Germline V CDR1 and CDR2: MNHEY, SMNVEV (reference sequence). V lost 10 bases to trimming and J lost 6 bases; unmatched junction nucleotides: 14. The CDR3 length is 15 residues. CDR3 DNA: TGTGCCACTATCTTTACGGACAGGGGGCTGAGCGAGCAGTACTTC. Residues: CATIFTDRGLSEQYF.

This clonotype ranks as large. V is TRBV2 and J is TRBJ1-4; 9 bases are a match to TRBD1. V lost 4 bases, J lost 3 bases, and 3 bases stayed unmatched. Germline CDR1 SNHLY, CDR2 FYNNEI. This CDR3 contains 15 residues. The CDR3 loop is CASSVDRGANEKLFF. The CDR3 DNA reads as TGTGCCAGCAGTGTCGACAGGGGGGCTAATGAAAAACTGTTTTTT.

There are many counts of this clonotype. The CDR3 here is CASSRTEETQYF. CDR3 DNA: TGTGCCAGCAGTAGGACGGAAGAGACCCAGTACTTC. The J gene is TRBJ2-5, the V gene TRBV6-2 or TRBV6-3; D is ambiguous. The CDR3 covers 12 residues. Per germline, CDR1 MNHEY and CDR2 SVGEGT. V gave up 5 bases and J gave up 3 bases, with 7 bases separating them.

The rearrangement uses TRBV6-1 and TRBJ1-5; D unresolved. Germline V gene data show CDR1 as MNHNS and CDR2 as SASEGT. Trimming removed 3 bases at V and 12 bases at J, with 9 bases between. This CDR3 spans 11 amino acids. The chain's CDR3 is CASSDRSLQHF. DNA for the CDR3: TGTGCCAGCAGTGACCGAAGCCTCCAGCATTTT.

This clonotype counts as medium-sized. The J gene is TRBJ2-7, the V gene TRBV27; the D gene is possibly TRBD1 (6 bases). The CDR3 contains 14 residues. In germline, CDR1 is MNHEY, CDR2 SMNVEV (reference sequence). Trimming cost V 2 bases and J 3 bases, with 11 bases left between them. CDR3 residues: CASSLDWGRYEQYF. The CDR3 coding sequence is TGTGCCAGCAGTTTAGATTGGGGGCGCTACGAGCAGTACTTC.